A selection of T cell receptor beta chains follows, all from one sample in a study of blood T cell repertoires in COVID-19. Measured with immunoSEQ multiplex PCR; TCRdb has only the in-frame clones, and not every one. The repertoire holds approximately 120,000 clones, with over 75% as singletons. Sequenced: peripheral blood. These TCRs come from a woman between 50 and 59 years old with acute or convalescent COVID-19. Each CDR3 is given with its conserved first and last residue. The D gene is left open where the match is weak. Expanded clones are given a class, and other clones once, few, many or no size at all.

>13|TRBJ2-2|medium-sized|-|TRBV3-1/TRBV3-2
TGTGCCAGCAGCCAACTAAGCGCCGGGGAGCTGTTTTTT
CASSQLSAGELFF
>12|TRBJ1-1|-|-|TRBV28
TGTGCCAGCAGTTCGGGGAGCACTGAAGCTTTCTTT
CASSSGSTEAFF
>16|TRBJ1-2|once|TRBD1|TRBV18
TGTGCCAGCTCACAAAAACCGGGGCAGGGGGCCTATGGCTACACCTTC
CASSQKPGQGAYGYTF
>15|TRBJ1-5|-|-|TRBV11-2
TGTGCCAGCAGCTTAGGGGCGGGTAACAATCAGCCCCAGCATTTT
CASSLGAGNNQPQHF
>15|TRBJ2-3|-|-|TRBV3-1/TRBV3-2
TGTGCCAGCAGCCCTGAGGAGGGGGCTAGAGATACGCAGTATTTT
CASSPEEGARDTQYF
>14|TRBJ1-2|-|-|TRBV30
TGTGCCTGGAGCCTCCTGACAGGAAACTATGGCTACACCTTC
CAWSLLTGNYGYTF
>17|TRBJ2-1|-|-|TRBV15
TGTGCCACCAGCAGAGGCGGCACGGGGAGCTCCTACAATGAGCAGTTCTTC
CATSRGGTGSSYNEQFF
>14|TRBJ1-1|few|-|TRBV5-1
TGCGCCAGCAGCTTGGACAGGAGCCTCACTGAAGCTTTCTTT
CASSLDRSLTEAFF
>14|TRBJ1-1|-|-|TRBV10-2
TGCGCCAGCACCCAACCTGGACAGTTAGTGAAAGCTTTCTTT
CASTQPGQLVKAFF
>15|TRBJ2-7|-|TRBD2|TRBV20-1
TGCAGTGCTAGTGGTGGACTAGCGGTAACCTACGAGCAGTACTTC
CSASGGLAVTYEQYF
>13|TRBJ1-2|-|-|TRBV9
TGTGCCAGCAGCGCGGACAGTAACTATGGCTACACCTTC
CASSADSNYGYTF
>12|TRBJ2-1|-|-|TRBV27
TGTGCCAGCAGTTTTGCCGGCAATGAGCAGTTCTTC
CASSFAGNEQFF
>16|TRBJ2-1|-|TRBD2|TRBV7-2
TGTGCCAGCAGCTTTGTCGGGTCGGGGGGGGACAATGAGCAGTTCTTC
CASSFVGSGGDNEQFF